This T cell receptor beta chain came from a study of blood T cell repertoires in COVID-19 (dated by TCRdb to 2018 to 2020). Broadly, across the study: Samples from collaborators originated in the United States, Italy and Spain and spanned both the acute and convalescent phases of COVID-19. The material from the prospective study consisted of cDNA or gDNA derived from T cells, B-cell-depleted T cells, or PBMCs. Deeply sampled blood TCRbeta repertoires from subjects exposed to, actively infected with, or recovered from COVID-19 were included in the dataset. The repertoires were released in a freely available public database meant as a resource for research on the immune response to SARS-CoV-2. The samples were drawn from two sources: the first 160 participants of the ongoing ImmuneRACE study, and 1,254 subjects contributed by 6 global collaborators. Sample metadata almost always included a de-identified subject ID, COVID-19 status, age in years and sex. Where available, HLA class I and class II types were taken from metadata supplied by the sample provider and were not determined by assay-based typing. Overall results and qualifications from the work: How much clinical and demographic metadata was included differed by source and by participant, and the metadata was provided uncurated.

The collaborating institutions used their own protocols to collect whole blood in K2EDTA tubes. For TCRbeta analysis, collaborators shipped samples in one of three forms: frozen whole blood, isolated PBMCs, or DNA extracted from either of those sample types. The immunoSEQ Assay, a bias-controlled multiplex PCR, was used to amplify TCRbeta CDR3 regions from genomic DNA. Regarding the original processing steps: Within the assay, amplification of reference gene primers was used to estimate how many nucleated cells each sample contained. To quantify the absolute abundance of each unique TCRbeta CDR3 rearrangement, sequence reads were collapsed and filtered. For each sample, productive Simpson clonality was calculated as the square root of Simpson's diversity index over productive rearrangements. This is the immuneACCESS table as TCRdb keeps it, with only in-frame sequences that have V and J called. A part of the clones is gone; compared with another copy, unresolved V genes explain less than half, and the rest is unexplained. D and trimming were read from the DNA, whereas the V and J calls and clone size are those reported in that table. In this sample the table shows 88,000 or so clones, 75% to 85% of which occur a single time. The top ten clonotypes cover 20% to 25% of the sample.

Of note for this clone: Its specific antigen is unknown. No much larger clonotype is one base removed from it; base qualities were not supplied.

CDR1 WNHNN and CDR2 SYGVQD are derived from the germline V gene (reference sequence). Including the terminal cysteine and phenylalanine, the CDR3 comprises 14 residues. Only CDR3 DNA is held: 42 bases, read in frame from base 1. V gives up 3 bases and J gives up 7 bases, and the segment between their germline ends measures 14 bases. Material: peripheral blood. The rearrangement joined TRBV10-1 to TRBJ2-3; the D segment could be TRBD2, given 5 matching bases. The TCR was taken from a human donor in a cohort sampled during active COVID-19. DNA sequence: TGCGCCAGCAGTGATGCGGGCTCCCGGAATACGCAGTATTTT. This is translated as CASSDAGSRNTQYF.